The 11 T cell receptor beta chains below come from one sample, sequenced in a study of tumor-infiltrating lymphocytes in primary liver carcinoma. Production of TCR beta cDNA used 500 ng total RNA together with a constant-region primer. ARM-PCR, slightly modified, supplied the TCR beta libraries through three nested multiplex PCR rounds. Researchers ran the first two PCR rounds for 10 cycles each with TRBV1-TRBV30 forward primers and a C-beta reverse primer. TCRdb recomputed calls from the multiplex PCR reads with MiXCR, one row per CDR3 protein. The profile shows roughly 100,000 distinct CDR3 sequences, around two thirds of them singletons. Co-extracting RNA and DNA was done with 20-30 mg of unsorted bulk tissue as input. Sequenced: liver tumor tissue from sampling region 2. As for subset: tumor region T2, inferior pole. These receptors came from a woman in her sixties or seventies with primary liver carcinoma and hepatitis B virus infection.

The CDR3 nucleotides are TGTGCCAGCAGCCAAGAAAGAGGGACCCCCTTCTACGAGCAGTACTTC. Its protein product is CASSQERGTPFYEQYF. The chain links TRBV4-2 to TRBJ2-7; D tentatively reads TRBD1 or TRBD2 (5 bases each). The CDR3 length is 16 residues. The V gene lost 0 bases and the J gene lost 3 bases, with 15 bases spanning the gap. Germline loops: CDR1 LGHNA, CDR2 YNFKEQ.

Note on this clonotype: Relative to the germline gene, one junction end is altered; a read error may explain this. The chain uses TRBV11-2 and TRBJ1-2, with D perhaps matching TRBD1 (6 bases). Germline V gives CDR1 SGHAT, CDR2 FQNNGV. This CDR3 spans 15 amino acids. The CDR3 region has the DNA TGTGCCGGCAGCTTAGACCCAGGGGCCAACTATGGTTACACGTTC. Its translation: CAGSLDPGANYGYTF.

To note about this clonotype: A much bigger clone sits one base away, suggesting this may be a read error. V usage is TRBV7-2 and J usage is TRBJ2-7; 7 nucleotides align to TRBD1. The germline CDR1 and CDR2 sequences are SGHTA and FQGNSA. The CDR3 covers 15 residues. CDR3 sequence: CASSLGGGAGYKQYF. CDR3 bases: TGTGCCAGCAGCTTAGGAGGGGGCGCGGGCTACAAGCAGTACTTC.

The chain uses TRBV4-2 and TRBJ2-3; 8 bases align to TRBD2. Germline CDR1 and CDR2: LGHNA and YNFKEQ. This CDR3 comprises 16 residues. With V trimmed by 1 base and J by 5 bases, 8 bases remained unmatched. CDR3 in DNA: TGTGCCAGCAGCCAAGGCCGACTAGCGAACATAGATACGCAGTATTTT. Amino acids: CASSQGRLANIDTQYF.

On this clonotype itself: At one of its ends the junction is not consistent with the germline gene, which may arise from a read error. The chain joins TRBV30 to TRBJ1-5; TRBD1 aligns across 9 bases. This CDR3 comprises 15 residues. Per the germline V gene, CDR1 is GTSNPN and CDR2 is SVGIG (reference sequence). The CDR3, as DNA: TGTGCCTGGAGCCCGACAGGGGGTAGAAATCAGCCCCATCATTTT. Translating it yields CAWSPTGGRNQPHHF.

Details on this clonotype: A junction end diverges from the germline sequence, so it may reflect a read error. V is TRBV6-5 and J is TRBJ1-2, with D unclear. Germline CDR1 and CDR2: MNHEY and SVGAGI. The CDR3 extends over 13 amino acids. CDR3: CANSYFHNYGYTF. CDR3 DNA sequence: TGTGCCAACAGTTACTTCCATAACTATGGCTACACCTTC.

This rearrangement joins TRBV29-1 to TRBJ2-3; 9 bases fit TRBD2. The CDR3 is made up of 16 amino acids. V trimming: 5 bases; J trimming: 3 bases; junction bases outside the gene matches: 12. Germline V gene data show CDR1 as SQVTM and CDR2 as ANQGSEA. In nucleotides, the CDR3 is TGCAGCGTTTGTAGCGGGAGTTCGGTACCGACAGATACGCAGTATTTT. As protein: CSVCSGSSVPTDTQYF.

The chain employs TRBV27 and TRBJ2-7, with a weak D call TRBD1 (5 bases). The CDR3 extends over 14 amino acids. The germline V gene has CDR1 MNHEY and CDR2 SMNVEV (reference sequence). Trimming pared 4 bases from V and 2 bases from J, leaving 12 bases between. The CDR3 loop reads CASSSGNVAYEQYF. The DNA for the CDR3 is TGTGCCAGCAGTTCAGGGAACGTTGCCTACGAGCAGTACTTC.

Concerning this clonotype itself: Here the CDR3 omits its conserved ending phenylalanine or tryptophan, so a read error is the likely source. CDR3 protein: CSSRRDGNSPLHL. As DNA, the CDR3 is TGTTCCAGCCGACGGGACGGGAATTCACCCCTCCACCTT. The rearrangement joins TRBV6-5 to TRBJ1-6; tentatively, D is TRBD1 (5 bases). Germline CDR1 and CDR2: MNHEY and SVGAGI. This CDR3 spans 13 amino acids.

This clonotype showed up just a few times. This clone may be a read error of a much larger clone one base away. The chain couples TRBV29-1 to TRBJ2-3; no firm D call. The CDR3 is 14 residues long. V dropped 3 bases and J dropped 2 bases, with 12 bases sitting between them. Germline V gene sequence: CDR1 SQVTM, CDR2 ANQGSEA. This CDR3 reads CSVDGPKDTDTQYF. CDR3 coding DNA: TGCAGCGTTGATGGTCCAAAGGACACAGATACGCAGTATTTT.

V is TRBV29-1 and J is TRBJ2-5; no clear D gene. Deletions cut 7 bases from V and 4 bases from J, with 16 bases between. The CDR3 covers 13 residues. CDR1 and CDR2 (germline): SQVTM, ANQGSEA. CDR3 nucleotides: TGCAGCGCACCTCTTCTATGTAGAGAGACCCAGTACTTC. Translating it yields CSAPLLCRETQYF.